The 18 T cell receptor beta chains below come from one sample, sequenced in a study of cytomegalovirus exposure and HLA in healthy donors. The PCR ran on 60 Vbeta and 13 Jbeta primers. Sequencing used immunoSEQ multiplex PCR; TCRdb keeps in-frame clones, though not all of them. The profile covers about 190,000 clones, with around 80% appearing a single time and 0.95% to 1.5% taken by the ten largest. Sequenced input: PBMCs. The receptors were sampled from a boy aged 2-15 years in good health and CMV-seronegative.

The chain links TRBV21-1 to TRBJ2-3; TRBD2, as called in the table, went unchecked against the DNA. TRBV21-1 is labeled a pseudogene. This CDR3 has 16 amino acids. The CDR3 DNA reads as TGTGCCAGCAGAATACGACTAGCGGCTAGCACAGATACGCAGTATTTT. Its protein is CASRIRLAASTDTQYF.

The CDR3 loop reads CASSPSVSGRARIGQYF. DNA of the CDR3: TGTGCCAGCAGCCCTAGTGTCAGCGGGAGGGCCCGAATAGGGCAGTACTTC. V and J are TRBV11-2 and TRBJ2-7; 10 nucleotides align to TRBD2. This CDR3 has 17 residues. Germline V gives CDR1 SGHAT, CDR2 FQNNGV. The J segment lost 9 bases and the V segment lost 5 bases, leaving 19 bases of the junction unmatched.

The gene calls are TRBV6-1 and TRBJ2-1; 10 bases agree with TRBD2. Germline CDR1 is MNHNS and CDR2 is SASEGT. The junction had 10 bases not matched to a gene; V was cut back by 4 bases and J by 7 bases. This CDR3 has 16 amino acids. The CDR3 protein is CASSVLPGLASNEQFF. DNA of the CDR3: TGTGCCAGCAGTGTTCTCCCGGGACTAGCGTCGAATGAGCAGTTCTTC.

The chain combines TRBV7-3 with TRBJ2-1, with D possibly matching TRBD2 (6 bases). Between the trimmed V and J ends, which lost 4 bases and 4 bases, there was a span of 20 bases. The CDR3 is 17 residues long. Germline V lookup: CDR1 SGHTA, CDR2 FQGTGA. CDR3 sequence reads: CASSSGVGDSKYNEQFF. CDR3 DNA sequence: TGTGCCAGCAGCTCCGGGGTAGGGGACTCCAAATACAATGAGCAGTTCTTC.

The table lists this clone with a few counts. The genes are TRBV5-6 and TRBJ2-5, with 8 nucleotides matching TRBD1. The germline V gene encodes CDR1 SGHDT and CDR2 YYEEEE. The CDR3 is 18 residues long. The V and J ends lost 0 bases and 5 bases, in that order; junction bases with no gene match: 15. The CDR3 bases are TGTGCCAGCAGCTTGGTAAGCGACAGGGGCCTCTGGAGGGAGACCCAGTACTTC. Residues: CASSLVSDRGLWRETQYF.

This clone was found a few times. V usage is TRBV27 and J usage is TRBJ1-1; TRBD1 aligns across 7 bases. CDR1 and CDR2 (germline): MNHEY, SMNVEV (reference sequence). This CDR3 has 13 amino acids. The V segment lost 6 bases and the J segment 5 bases; nucleotides outside the gene matches: 6. Written as DNA, the CDR3 is TGTGCCAGCAGCAAAGCAGGGGGTACTGAAGCTTTCTTT. Protein sequence: CASSKAGGTEAFF.

The V and J genes are TRBV7-9 and TRBJ1-5; no definite D call. The CDR3 sequence is 12 residues long. Germline V gene lookup returns CDR1 SEHNR and CDR2 FQNEAQ (reference sequence). V lost 1 base and J lost 6, with 4 bases in between. Here the CDR3 reads CASSLDGQPQHF. The CDR3 DNA follows: TGTGCCAGCAGCTTAGACGGTCAGCCCCAGCATTTT.

This clone was picked up one time. CDR3 nucleotide sequence: TGTGCCATCAGGGGGGGACACCAAGAGACCCAGTACTTC. Amino acid sequence: CAIRGGHQETQYF. This chain links TRBV10-3 with TRBJ2-5, with D perhaps TRBD2 (6 bases). Germline assignment: CDR1 ENHRY and CDR2 SYGVKD. Trimming took 6 bases from V and 0 from J, leaving 8 bases between them. The CDR3 runs 13 residues.

The chain employs TRBV5-1 and TRBJ2-5; D remains ambiguous. The end of the DNA aligns better with TRBJ2-7, so the J call may be wrong. Germline assignment: CDR1 SGHRS and CDR2 YFSETQ. CDR3 size: 13 residues. CDR3 DNA: TGCGCCAGCAGCTTGCCCTCAATGTACGAGCAGTACTTC. Its translation is CASSLPSMYEQYF.

This clone has only one observation. The V and J genes are TRBV11-2 and TRBJ1-1, with D perhaps matching TRBD1 (6 bases). The germline V gene encodes CDR1 SGHAT and CDR2 FQNNGV. Trimming took 0 bases from V and 1 from J, leaving 9 bases between them. This CDR3 spans 15 amino acids. The CDR3 sequence is CASSLDRGGNTEAFF. CDR3 DNA sequence: TGTGCCAGCAGCTTAGATCGAGGGGGGAACACTGAAGCTTTCTTT.

The V and J genes are TRBV5-3 and TRBJ2-7; 10 bases map to TRBD2. TRBV5-3 is an ORF for which the function is uncertain. The J segment lost 7 bases and the V segment lost 4 bases, leaving 14 bases of the junction unmatched. The CDR3 extends over 16 amino acids. CDR3 amino acids: CARSPAFQSGRVEQYF. As DNA, the CDR3 is TGTGCCAGAAGCCCCGCTTTTCAAAGCGGGAGGGTAGAGCAGTACTTC.

CDR3 coding DNA: TGTGCCAGCAGTCCCCGGTTTGGAGGACAGGGTACCGCCGGGGAGCTGTTTTTT. As protein: CASSPRFGGQGTAGELFF. The rearrangement uses TRBV27 and TRBJ2-2; 8 bases map to TRBD1. Per germline, CDR1 MNHEY and CDR2 SMNVEV (reference sequence). The CDR3 contains 18 residues. V lost 5 bases to trimming and J lost 6 bases; unmatched junction nucleotides: 17.

This clone was seen just once. The chain links TRBV6-5 to TRBJ2-1; 9 bases are a match to TRBD2. Unmatched junction bases numbered 8, after V lost 5 bases and J lost 12 bases. CDR3 length: 13 residues. Germline V CDR1 and CDR2: MNHEY, SVGAGI. The CDR3 DNA reads TGTGCCAGCAGTCAGGGACTAGCCGGGGGGCAGTTCTTC. This translates into CASSQGLAGGQFF.

This chain uses TRBV4-1 with TRBJ1-1; the match to TRBD1 covers 10 bases. Looked up from germline, CDR1 is MGHRA and CDR2 is YSYEKL. The ends lost 3 bases at V and 0 bases at J; junction bases unmatched: 13. This CDR3 spans 19 amino acids. The CDR3 DNA reads TGCGCCAGCAGCCATTATAAGGGACAGGGGCCCCGAATGAACACTGAAGCTTTCTTT. It is translated as CASSHYKGQGPRMNTEAFF.

The chain is built from TRBV25-1 and TRBJ2-1, with 9 positions matching TRBD1. CDR1 and CDR2 from the germline V gene are MGHDK and SYGVNS. Trimming at V came to 2 bases and at J to 8 bases, leaving 10 bases not matched to a gene. The CDR3 is 16 amino acids. CDR3 amino acids: CASSEKVTGGRYEQFF. CDR3 bases: TGTGCCAGCAGTGAAAAGGTTACAGGGGGCAGGTATGAGCAGTTCTTC.

The chain has TRBV5-6 and TRBJ2-3, with D tentatively TRBD2 (6 bases). V lost 0 bases, J lost 7 bases, and 15 bases lay in between. The length of the CDR3 is 15 residues. CDR1 is SGHDT and CDR2 is YYEEEE in the germline V gene. CDR3 sequence (DNA): TGTGCCAGCAGCTTGGCGGGAGCCTCCAGCAATACGCAGTATTTT. Its translation is CASSLAGASSNTQYF.

The V and J genes are TRBV5-6 and TRBJ2-1; 7 nucleotides align to TRBD2. Germline CDR1 and CDR2: SGHDT and YYEEEE. The junction had 17 bases not matched to a gene; V was cut back by 4 bases and J by 13 bases. There are 15 residues in the CDR3. The CDR3 DNA reads TGTGCCAGCAGCGCCGGACTAGTCGTCGGTCATCGTCAGTTCTTC. Protein: CASSAGLVVGHRQFF.

The chain employs TRBV5-1 and TRBJ1-4, with 8 bases lining up with TRBD1. The CDR3 runs to 18 residues. With V trimmed by 2 bases and J by 7 bases, 16 bases remained unmatched. Germline loops: CDR1 SGHRS, CDR2 YFSETQ. CDR3 region: CASSLSGTGLRGREKLFF. CDR3 in DNA: TGCGCCAGCAGCTTATCCGGGACAGGACTTCGGGGGCGTGAAAAACTGTTTTTT.